The 29 T cell receptor beta chains reported below all come from one sample, sequenced in a study of cytomegalovirus exposure and HLA in healthy donors. Researchers ran the PCR with 60 Vbeta and 13 Jbeta primers. Clones were read by immunoSEQ multiplex PCR, and TCRdb kept only the in-frame ones, dropping some. This sample yields 170,000 or so clones, of which roughly 80% are seen a single time; more than 0.4% belongs to the top ten. Sequencing was carried out using PBMCs. These receptor sequences come from a woman in her forties or fifties in good health and CMV-seronegative.

The CDR3: CASTGTEAFF. As DNA, the CDR3 is TGTGCCAGCACAGGGACTGAAGCTTTCTTT. The chain carries TRBV6-4 and TRBJ1-1; D might be TRBD1 (5 bases). This CDR3 is 10 amino acids long. V shed 7 bases and J shed 5 bases, with 5 bases lying between them. Germline-derived CDR1 and CDR2 are MRHNA and SNTAGT.

This clone was picked up a small number of times. The V call is TRBV5-1, the J call TRBJ2-5; D perhaps matches TRBD1 (5 bases). Trimming removed 4 bases from V and 4 bases from J, with 11 bases in between. Germline values: CDR1 SGHRS, CDR2 YFSETQ. This CDR3 has 13 residues. CDR3 in amino acids: CASSTDIRETQYF. CDR3 nucleotides: TGCGCCAGCAGCACGGACATACGAGAGACCCAGTACTTC.

The rearrangement joins TRBV18 to TRBJ2-7; D is ambiguous. With 2 bases removed from V and 5 bases from J, the gap between germline ends came to 7 bases. Germline V lookup: CDR1 KGHSH, CDR2 LQKENI. The CDR3 consists of 12 residues. CDR3 sequence: CASSPSLHEQYF. CDR3 bases: TGTGCCAGCTCACCATCACTGCACGAGCAGTACTTC.

V is TRBV5-4 and J is TRBJ1-6, with a possible D match to TRBD1 (5 bases). The germline V gene encodes CDR1 SGHNT and CDR2 YYREEE (reference sequence). The CDR3 sequence is 16 residues long. Trimming left V 0 bases short and J 7 bases short, with 14 bases between. CDR3 sequence: CASSLAPQGRNSPLHF. Here the CDR3 DNA reads TGTGCCAGCAGCTTGGCCCCGCAGGGCAGGAATTCACCCCTCCACTTT.

The chain combines TRBV18 with TRBJ1-2; D perhaps matches TRBD1 (6 bases). Looked up from germline, CDR1 is KGHSH and CDR2 is LQKENI. The V end lost 6 bases, the J end lost 2 bases, and 10 bases lay between the germline ends. The CDR3 length is 13 residues. Here the CDR3 reads CASSRGQNYGYTF. The CDR3 nucleotides read TGTGCCAGCTCCCGCGGACAGAACTATGGCTACACCTTC.

This chain's CDR3 is CASMTASGTAEAFF. As DNA, the CDR3 is TGTGCCAGCATGACGGCTTCGGGGACTGCTGAAGCTTTCTTT. The gene calls are TRBV2 and TRBJ1-1, with a possible D match to TRBD1 (5 bases). The CDR3 spans 14 residues. Trimming took 7 bases from V and 6 from J, leaving 18 bases between them. Germline V gene lookup returns CDR1 SNHLY and CDR2 FYNNEI.

The chain uses TRBV2 and TRBJ2-2, with D possibly matching TRBD1 (5 bases). The germline V gene encodes CDR1 SNHLY and CDR2 FYNNEI. Trimming left V 5 bases short and J 2 bases short, with 9 bases between. This CDR3 region has 14 residues. CDR3 DNA sequence: TGTGCCAGCAGTCAAGACAGAAACACCGGGGAGCTGTTTTTT. The encoded protein is CASSQDRNTGELFF.

This rearrangement joins TRBV5-1 to TRBJ2-7; 7 bases fit TRBD2. The CDR3 spans 15 residues. After removal of 1 base from V and 4 bases from J, the junction contained 8 bases not matched to a gene. CDR1 SGHRS and CDR2 YFSETQ come from the germline V gene. The CDR3: CASSLNSLAVYEQYF. CDR3 nucleotides: TGCGCCAGCAGCTTGAATAGTCTAGCGGTATACGAGCAGTACTTC.

The CDR3 DNA reads TGTGCCAGCAGCTTAGGGCTAGCGGGGGGTCAAGAGACCCAGTACTTC. Translating gives CASSLGLAGGQETQYF. The chain combines TRBV7-6 with TRBJ2-5, with 11 bases that match TRBD2. CDR1 and CDR2 (germline): SGHVS, FNYEAQ. There are 16 residues in the CDR3. The junction had 3 bases not matched to a gene; V was cut back by 1 base and J by 2 bases.

This clone was observed a few times. The V gene is TRBV10-2, the J gene TRBJ1-1, with D tentatively TRBD1 (5 bases). Germline CDR1 and CDR2: WSHSY and SAAADI. CDR3 size: 13 residues. The V end was cut by 6 bases, the J end by 5 bases, with 13 bases between. The DNA of the CDR3 is TGCGCCAGCAGGAAAGGAGGGGCAACTGAAGCTTTCTTT. Translated: CASRKGGATEAFF.

Here the CDR3 DNA reads TGTGCCAGTAGTCCGGACAGGGGGCGCGCGGGCTACACCTTC. It specifies CASSPDRGRAGYTF. The chain employs TRBV19 and TRBJ1-2, with TRBD1 identical over 11 bases. CDR3 length: 14 residues. Germline V lookup: CDR1 LNHDA, CDR2 SQIVND (reference sequence). J gave up 8 bases and V 5 bases, and 7 bases lay outside the gene matches.

CDR3 residues: CASSEAGAYEQYF. DNA of the CDR3: TGCGCCAGCAGTGAAGCGGGGGCCTACGAGCAGTACTTC. The rearrangement joins TRBV5-1 to TRBJ2-5; TRBD2 aligns across 8 bases. TRBJ2-7 matches the DNA end more closely, so the J call is doubtful. The germline V gene has CDR1 SGHRS and CDR2 YFSETQ. The CDR3 contains 13 residues.

The sample holds one count of this clone. The rearrangement links TRBV30 to TRBJ2-6; D might be TRBD2 (6 bases). Trimming removed 1 base at V and 1 base at J, with 11 bases between. From germline, CDR1 is GTSNPN and CDR2 SVGIG (reference sequence). The CDR3 runs to 16 residues. The CDR3 spells CAWSAGAGSGANVLTF. As DNA, the CDR3 is TGTGCCTGGAGTGCTGGGGCGGGGTCTGGGGCCAACGTCCTGACTTTC. The full variable domain, with the rest looked up from reference TRBV30 and TRBJ2-6, is SQTIHQWPATLVQPVGSPLSLECTVEGTSNPNLYWYRQAAGRGLQLLFYSVGIGQISSEVPQNLSASRPQDRQFILSSKKLLLSDSGFYLCAWSAGAGSGANVLTFGAGSRLTVL.

The chain recombines TRBV5-1 with TRBJ1-2; the D is unclear. V lost 3 bases and J 7 bases, leaving 16 bases between the germline ends. This CDR3 region has 14 residues. Germline CDR1 SGHRS, CDR2 YFSETQ. In DNA, the CDR3 is TGCGCCAGCAGCTCGACTGGGTCGGGTTTTGGCTACACCTTC. This encodes CASSSTGSGFGYTF.

The gene calls are TRBV15 and TRBJ2-1, with 9 bases lining up with TRBD2. Looked up from germline, CDR1 is LNHNV and CDR2 is YYDKDF (reference sequence). V shed 0 bases and J 6 bases; nucleotides not matched to a gene: 15. This CDR3 is built from 19 residues. In DNA, the CDR3 is TGTGCCACCAGCAGAGAGCCCTTACGGACTAGCGCTCACTCCAATGAGCAGTTCTTC. Translation: CATSREPLRTSAHSNEQFF.

The J gene is TRBJ1-1, the V gene TRBV6-5; perhaps TRBD1 as D (6 bases). This CDR3 has 15 amino acids. Germline CDR1 is MNHEY and CDR2 is SVGAGI. Trimming removed 6 bases from V and 11 bases from J, with 25 bases in between. The CDR3 DNA is TGTGCCAGCAGCCCCGCGGACAGCCGTAACAAGTTGGCTTTCTTT. This translates into CASSPADSRNKLAFF.

The rearrangement joins TRBV7-9 to TRBJ2-1; D is possibly TRBD2 (6 bases). The length of the CDR3 is 14 residues. Per the germline V gene, CDR1 is SEHNR and CDR2 is FQNEAQ (reference sequence). The CDR3 bases are TGTGCTGTCGCGCGGGGAGGCTCCTACAATGAGCAGTTCTTC. Translated: CAVARGGSYNEQFF.

This chain joins TRBV5-1 and TRBJ2-4; 7 nucleotides agree with TRBD2. J lost 7 bases, V lost 3 bases, and 13 bases had no gene match. This CDR3 region has 16 residues. Germline V gene sequence: CDR1 SGHRS, CDR2 YFSETQ. The CDR3 is CASSSQSSFGGNIQYF. In DNA form, the CDR3 reads TGCGCCAGCAGCTCGCAATCTTCTTTCGGGGGGAACATTCAGTACTTC.

J is TRBJ1-4 and V is TRBV11-3, with D possibly matching TRBD1 (5 bases). The CDR3 is 13 amino acids. V lost 4 bases and J lost 8, with 11 bases in between. Germline V gives CDR1 SGHNT, CDR2 YENEEA. Here the CDR3 DNA reads TGTGCCAGCAGCTCCGGGACTCAGGAAAAACTGTTTTTT. It yields the protein CASSSGTQEKLFF.

The gene calls are TRBV10-3 and TRBJ1-1, with D perhaps TRBD1 (6 bases). Germline CDR1 is ENHRY and CDR2 is SYGVKD. The CDR3 has 13 amino acids. Trimming took off 2 bases at V and 3 bases at J, with 7 bases between the two ends. CDR3 sequence: CAISENRDTEAFF. The CDR3 DNA reads TGTGCCATCAGTGAGAACAGGGACACTGAAGCTTTCTTT.

The sample holds a few counts of this clone. V and J are TRBV28 and TRBJ1-3; 8 bases map to TRBD1. The ends lost 6 bases at V and 0 bases at J; junction bases unmatched: 7. The germline gives CDR1 MDHEN, CDR2 SYDVKM. This CDR3 comprises 16 residues. CDR3 amino acids: CASSDRGASSGNTIYF. CDR3 DNA sequence: TGTGCCAGCAGCGACAGGGGTGCGAGCTCTGGAAACACCATATATTTT.

V gene TRBV27 combines with J gene TRBJ2-7; 13 bases match TRBD2. CDR1 and CDR2 from the germline V gene are MNHEY and SMNVEV (reference sequence). CDR3 length equals 23 residues. V trimming: 0 bases; J trimming: 2 bases; junction bases outside the gene matches: 22. The CDR3 sequence: CASSLSIARPGLAGPTLTYEQYF. In nucleotides, the CDR3 is TGTGCCAGCAGTTTATCGATAGCCAGACCGGGACTAGCGGGACCGACACTAACCTACGAGCAGTACTTC.

The gene calls are TRBV7-2 and TRBJ2-4; 10 bases match TRBD1. The CDR3 is 17 residues long. The germline V gene encodes CDR1 SGHTA and CDR2 FQGNSA. Unmatched junction bases numbered 7, after V lost 4 bases and J lost 1 base. In DNA, the CDR3 is TGTGCCAGCAGCTACGACAGGGGGCAGGCGGCCAAAAACATTCAGTACTTC. It translates to CASSYDRGQAAKNIQYF.

This chain connects TRBV11-3 to TRBJ2-3; weak D call: TRBD1 (6 bases). This CDR3 contains 13 residues. The germline V gene encodes CDR1 SGHNT and CDR2 YENEEA. V was shortened by 7 bases and J by 6 bases, with 14 bases between the two germline ends. In DNA, the CDR3 is TGTGCCAGCACCCCAAAGGGGGAGGATACGCAGTATTTT. Amino acid sequence: CASTPKGEDTQYF. Combining the CDR3 with reference TRBV11-3 and TRBJ2-3 gives the whole variable domain EAGVVQSPRYKIIEKKQPVAFWCNPISGHNTLYWYLQNLGQGPELLIRYENEEAVDDSQLPKDRFSAERLKGVDSTLKIQPAELGDSAVYLCASTPKGEDTQYFGPGTRLTVL.

This chain joins TRBV6-5 and TRBJ2-5; possibly TRBD1 for D (6 bases). The J call may be faulty, since TRBJ2-7 better matches the DNA end. Germline CDR1 MNHEY, CDR2 SVGAGI. The CDR3 length is 15 residues. In nucleotides, the CDR3 is TGTGCCAGCAGTTTAACAGGGCTGGGCTCCTACGAGCAGTACTTC. It encodes CASSLTGLGSYEQYF.

The chain couples TRBV28 to TRBJ1-3, with D perhaps matching TRBD1 (6 bases). V gave up 7 bases and J gave up 5 bases, with 9 bases separating them. The CDR3 extends over 12 amino acids. Germline CDR1 is MDHEN and CDR2 is SYDVKM. As DNA, the CDR3 is TGTGCCAGCACGGACAGCAGAAACACCATATATTTT. As protein: CASTDSRNTIYF.

The V and J genes are TRBV6-4 and TRBJ2-7; D may be TRBD1 (6 bases). V was trimmed by 2 bases and J by 0 bases, leaving 20 bases between them. The CDR3 extends over 18 amino acids. Germline V CDR1 and CDR2: MRHNA, SNTAGT. CDR3: CASSDSHRVDPSSYEQYF. The DNA of the CDR3 is TGTGCCAGCAGTGACAGTCACAGGGTGGACCCTAGCTCCTACGAGCAGTACTTC.

This clone was found a few times. The chain uses TRBV7-2 and TRBJ1-1; D unclear. This CDR3 is 14 amino acids long. V lost 5 bases to trimming and J lost 5 bases, with 15 bases between them. Germline-derived CDR1 and CDR2 are SGHTA and FQGNSA. In nucleotides, the CDR3 is TGTGCCAGCAGCCCCATCGTGGACTCAACTGAAGCTTTCTTT. Encoded protein: CASSPIVDSTEAFF. The whole variable domain, remainder taken from reference TRBV7-2 and TRBJ1-1, is GAGVSQSPSNKVTEKGKDVELRCDPISGHTALYWYRQSLGQGLEFLIYFQGNSAPDKSGLPSDRFSAERTGGSVSTLTIQRTQQEDSAVYLCASSPIVDSTEAFFGQGTRLTVV.

The chain joins TRBV7-9 to TRBJ2-7; 9 nucleotides align to TRBD1. This CDR3 spans 15 amino acids. CDR1 and CDR2 from the germline V gene are SEHNR and FQNEAQ (reference sequence). The V segment lost 5 bases and the J segment 2 bases; nucleotides outside the gene matches: 7. The CDR3 region has the DNA TGTGCCAGCAGCACACCGGGACAGGGTACCTACGAGCAGTACTTC. Amino acids: CASSTPGQGTYEQYF.